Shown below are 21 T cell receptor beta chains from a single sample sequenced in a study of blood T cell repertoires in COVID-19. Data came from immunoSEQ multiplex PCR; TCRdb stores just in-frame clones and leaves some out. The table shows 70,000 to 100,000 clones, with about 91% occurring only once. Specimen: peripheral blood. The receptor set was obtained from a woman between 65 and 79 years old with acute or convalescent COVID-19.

The CDR3 DNA is TGTGCCAGCAGCCAGAGGGGACTAGCAACCGATGAGCAGTTCTTC. It specifies CASSQRGLATDEQFF. The chain recombines TRBV9 with TRBJ2-1; 9 nucleotides align to TRBD2. The CDR3 covers 15 residues. Germline loops: CDR1 SGDLS, CDR2 YYNGEE. The trim removed 4 bases at V and 8 bases at J, leaving 10 bases unmatched.

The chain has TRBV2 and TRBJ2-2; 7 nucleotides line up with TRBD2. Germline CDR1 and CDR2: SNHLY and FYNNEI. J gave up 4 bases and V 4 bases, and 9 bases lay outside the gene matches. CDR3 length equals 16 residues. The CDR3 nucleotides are TGTGCCAGCAGTGTTAGGGAGGGGACGGTCACCGGGGAGCTGTTTTTT. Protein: CASSVREGTVTGELFF. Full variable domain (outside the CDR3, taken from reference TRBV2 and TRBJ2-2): EPEVTQTPSHQVTQMGQEVILRCVPISNHLYFYWYRQILGQKVEFLVSFYNNEISEKSEIFDDQFSVERPDGSNFTLKIRSTKLEDSAMYFCASSVREGTVTGELFFGEGSRLTVL.

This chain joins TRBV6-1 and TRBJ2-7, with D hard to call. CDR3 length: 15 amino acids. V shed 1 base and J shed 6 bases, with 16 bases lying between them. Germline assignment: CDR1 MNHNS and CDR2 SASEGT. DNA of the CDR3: TGTGCCAGCAGTGAAGTTCTTTTTTCCTTTTCCGAGCAGTACTTC. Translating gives CASSEVLFSFSEQYF.

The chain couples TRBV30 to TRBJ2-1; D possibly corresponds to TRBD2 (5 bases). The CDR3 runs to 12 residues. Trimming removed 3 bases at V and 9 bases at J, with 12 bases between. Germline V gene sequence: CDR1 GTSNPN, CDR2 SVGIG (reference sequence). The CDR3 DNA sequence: TGTGCCTGGAGCGTGCCGAGGGTTGAGCAGTTCTTC. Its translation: CAWSVPRVEQFF.

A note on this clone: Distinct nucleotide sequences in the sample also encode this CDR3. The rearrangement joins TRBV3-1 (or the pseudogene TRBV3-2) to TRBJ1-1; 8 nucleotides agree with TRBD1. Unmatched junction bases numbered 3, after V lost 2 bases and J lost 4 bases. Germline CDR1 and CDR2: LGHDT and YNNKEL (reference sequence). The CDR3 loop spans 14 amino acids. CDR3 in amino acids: CASSQSGQATEAFF. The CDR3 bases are TGTGCCAGCAGCCAATCGGGACAGGCCACTGAAGCTTTCTTT.

The CDR3 region is CASSRSGDNEKLFF. The CDR3 region has the DNA TGCGCCAGCAGCAGAAGCGGGGATAATGAAAAACTGTTTTTT. This chain connects TRBV5-1 to TRBJ1-4; D is uncertain. Trimming took 4 bases from V and 4 from J, leaving 11 bases between them. The germline V gene has CDR1 SGHRS and CDR2 YFSETQ. The CDR3 contains 14 residues.

This CDR3 reads CATSRGSGRGNGYTF. DNA for the CDR3: TGTGCCACCAGCAGAGGATCTGGCAGGGGCAATGGCTACACCTTC. This sequence joins TRBV15 and TRBJ1-2, with a possible D match to TRBD1 (6 bases). CDR3 length: 15 amino acids. Trimming pared 1 base from V and 6 bases from J, leaving 15 bases between. CDR1 and CDR2 from the germline V gene are LNHNV and YYDKDF (reference sequence). The whole variable domain, remainder taken from reference TRBV15 and TRBJ1-2, is DAMVIQNPRYQVTQFGKPVTLSCSQTLNHNVMYWYQQKSSQAPKLLFHYYDKDFNNEADTPDNFQSRRPNTSFCFLDIRSPGLGDTAMYLCATSRGSGRGNGYTFGSGTRLTVV.

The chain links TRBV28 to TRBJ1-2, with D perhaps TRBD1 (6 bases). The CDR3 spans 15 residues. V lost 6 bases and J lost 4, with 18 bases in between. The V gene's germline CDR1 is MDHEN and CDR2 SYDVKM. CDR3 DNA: TGTGCCAGCAGACCCCCGCCGCTAGGGGGCTATGGCTACACCTTC. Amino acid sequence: CASRPPPLGGYGYTF.

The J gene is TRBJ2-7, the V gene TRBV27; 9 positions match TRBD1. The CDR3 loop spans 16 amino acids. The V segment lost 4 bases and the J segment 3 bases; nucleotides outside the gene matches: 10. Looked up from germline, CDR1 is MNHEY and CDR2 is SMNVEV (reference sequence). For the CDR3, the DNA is TGTGCCAGCAGTTACCGTTTGGGACAGGGTGTCTACGAGCAGTACTTC. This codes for CASSYRLGQGVYEQYF.

CDR3 bases: TGTGCCAGCAGTAGCGACAGAGTCTCTGAAGCTTTCTTT. Residues: CASSSDRVSEAFF. The chain carries TRBV2 and TRBJ1-1, with a weak D call TRBD1 (5 bases). The CDR3 length is 13 residues. Trimming removed 5 bases at V and 6 bases at J, with 13 bases between. CDR1 and CDR2 from the germline V gene are SNHLY and FYNNEI.

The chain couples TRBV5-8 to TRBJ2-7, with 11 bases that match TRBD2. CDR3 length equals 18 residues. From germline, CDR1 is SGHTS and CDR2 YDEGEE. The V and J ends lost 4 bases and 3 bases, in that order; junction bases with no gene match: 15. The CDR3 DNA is TGTGCCAGCAGCCGCGGACAGGGGTTACTAGCGGGGGACTACGAGCAGTACTTC. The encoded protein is CASSRGQGLLAGDYEQYF.

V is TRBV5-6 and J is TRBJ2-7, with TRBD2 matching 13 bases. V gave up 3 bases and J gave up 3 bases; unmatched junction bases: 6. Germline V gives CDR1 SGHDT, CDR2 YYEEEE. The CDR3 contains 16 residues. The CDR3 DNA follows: TGTGCCAGCAGCTCCACTAGCGGGGGGGAATACTACGAGCAGTACTTC. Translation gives CASSSTSGGEYYEQYF. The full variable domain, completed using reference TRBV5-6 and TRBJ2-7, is DAGVTQSPTHLIKTRGQQVTLRCSPKSGHDTVSWYQQALGQGPQFIFQYYEEEERQRGNFPDRFSGHQFPNYSSELNVNALLLGDSALYLCASSSTSGGEYYEQYFGPGTRLTVT.

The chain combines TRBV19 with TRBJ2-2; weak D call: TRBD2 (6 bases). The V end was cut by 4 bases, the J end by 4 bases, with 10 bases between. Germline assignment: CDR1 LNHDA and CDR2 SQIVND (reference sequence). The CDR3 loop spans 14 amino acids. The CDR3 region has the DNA TGTGCCAGTAGTAACACCGGGGGCACCGGGGAGCTGTTTTTT. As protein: CASSNTGGTGELFF.

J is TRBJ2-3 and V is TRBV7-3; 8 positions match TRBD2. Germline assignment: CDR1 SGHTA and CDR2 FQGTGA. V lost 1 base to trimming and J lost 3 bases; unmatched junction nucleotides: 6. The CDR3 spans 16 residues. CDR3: CASSLNYGGGTDTQYF. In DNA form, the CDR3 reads TGTGCCAGCAGCTTAAACTACGGCGGGGGGACAGATACGCAGTATTTT.

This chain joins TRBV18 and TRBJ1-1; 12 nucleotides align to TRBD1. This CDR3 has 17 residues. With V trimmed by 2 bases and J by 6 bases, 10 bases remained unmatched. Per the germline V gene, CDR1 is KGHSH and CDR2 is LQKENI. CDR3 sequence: CASSPVPGQGAVSEAFF. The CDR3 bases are TGTGCCAGCTCACCAGTCCCGGGACAGGGGGCAGTCTCTGAAGCTTTCTTT.

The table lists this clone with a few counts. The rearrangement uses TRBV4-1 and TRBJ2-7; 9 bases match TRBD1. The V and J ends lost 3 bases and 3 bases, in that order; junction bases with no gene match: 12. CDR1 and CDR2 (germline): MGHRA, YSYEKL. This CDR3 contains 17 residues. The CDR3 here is CASSHKVRDRERYEQYF. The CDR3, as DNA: TGCGCCAGCAGCCACAAGGTCCGGGACAGGGAACGCTACGAGCAGTACTTC.

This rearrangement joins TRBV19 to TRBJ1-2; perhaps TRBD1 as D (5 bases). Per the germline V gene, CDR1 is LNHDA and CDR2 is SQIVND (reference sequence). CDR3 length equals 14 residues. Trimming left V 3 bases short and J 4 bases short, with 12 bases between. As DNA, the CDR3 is TGTGCCAGTAGTATCCCGACAGAAATCTATGGCTACACCTTC. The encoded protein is CASSIPTEIYGYTF. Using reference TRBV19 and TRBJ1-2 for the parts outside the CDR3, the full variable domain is DGGITQSPKYLFRKEGQNVTLSCEQNLNHDAMYWYRQDPGQGLRLIYYSQIVNDFQKGDIAEGYSVSREKKESFPLTVTSAQKNPTAFYLCASSIPTEIYGYTFGSGTRLTVV.

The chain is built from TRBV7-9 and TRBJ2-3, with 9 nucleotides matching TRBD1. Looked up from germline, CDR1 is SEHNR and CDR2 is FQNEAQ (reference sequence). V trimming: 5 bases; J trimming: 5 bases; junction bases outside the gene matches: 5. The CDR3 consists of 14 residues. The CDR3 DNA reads TGTGCCAGCAGCCTACAGGGGGCATTAGATACGCAGTATTTT. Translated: CASSLQGALDTQYF.

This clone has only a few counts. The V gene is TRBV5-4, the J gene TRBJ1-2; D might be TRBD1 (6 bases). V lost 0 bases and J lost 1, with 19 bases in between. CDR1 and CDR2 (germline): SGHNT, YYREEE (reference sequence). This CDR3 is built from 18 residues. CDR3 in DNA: TGTGCCAGCAGCTTGGATCTTGGGGGCGGGAGGCTTAACTATGGCTACACCTTC. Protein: CASSLDLGGGRLNYGYTF.

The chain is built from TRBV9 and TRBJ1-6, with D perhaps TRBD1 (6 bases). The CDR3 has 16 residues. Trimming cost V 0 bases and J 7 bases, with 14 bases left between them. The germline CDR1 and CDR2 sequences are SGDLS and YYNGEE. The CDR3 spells CASSVEVRGSNSPLHF. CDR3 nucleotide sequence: TGTGCCAGCAGCGTAGAAGTCAGGGGTTCCAATTCACCCCTCCACTTT.

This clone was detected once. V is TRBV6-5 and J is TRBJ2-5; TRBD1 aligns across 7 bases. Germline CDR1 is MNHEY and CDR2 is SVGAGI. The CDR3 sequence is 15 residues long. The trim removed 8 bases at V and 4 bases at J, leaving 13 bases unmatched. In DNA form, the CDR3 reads TGTGCCAGCCATACGGTGGGACAGAAGGTAGAGACCCAGTACTTC. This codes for CASHTVGQKVETQYF.